This T cell receptor beta chain was profiled in a study of CD8+CD57+ T cells in acquired aplastic anemia. Profiling that covered TCR beta VDJ and CDR3 relied on genomic DNA as its template. TCRdb reanalysed the reads using MiXCR and keeps one entry per CDR3 protein. The sample has about 100,000 distinct CDR3 sequences, 51% seen once. This clonotype was observed many times. Germline V CDR1 and CDR2: PRHDT, FYEKMQ (reference sequence). This CDR3 has 12 residues. V lost 8 bases and J lost 11, with 15 bases in between. The sequenced sample consisted of sorted CD4+, CD8+, or CD8+CD57+ T cells (not recorded which) from PBMCs. This receptor was taken from a human donor in good health, serving as a control. The genes are TRBV13 and TRBJ2-2; D possibly corresponds to TRBD1 (6 bases). The CDR3 DNA reads as TGTGCCAGCGCAGGGGTTAAAGGAGAGCTGTTTTTT. Translating it yields CASAGVKGELFF.